One TCR beta chain is described in this entry. Its antigen is still unknown. Base qualities were left out, and no much larger clone turns up one base away. The sample is drawn from a study of blood T cell repertoires in COVID-19 (dated by TCRdb to 2019 to 2021). Context from the whole study: Samples covering the acute and convalescent phases of COVID-19 were provided by collaborators in the United States, Italy and Spain. The prospective study material was composed of cDNA or gDNA derived from T cells, B-cell-depleted T cells, or PBMCs. Deeply sampled blood TCRbeta repertoires from subjects exposed to, actively infected with, or recovered from COVID-19 were included in the dataset. The repertoires were made available in a free public database intended to serve as a resource for research on the immune response to SARS-CoV-2. The samples were drawn from the first 160 participants of the ongoing ImmuneRACE study and from over 950 subjects provided by 6 global collaborators. Sample metadata almost always included a de-identified subject ID, COVID-19 status, age in years and sex. HLA class I and class II types, where available, came from metadata supplied by the sample provider rather than from assay-based typing.

The study at large found these results: How much clinical and demographic metadata was included differed by source and by participant, and the metadata was provided uncurated.

The V end loses 1 base and the J end loses 2 bases, and a stretch of 16 bases separates them. The CDR1 and CDR2 encoded by the germline V gene are SGHNT and YENEEA. Including the terminal cysteine and phenylalanine, the CDR3 comprises 17 residues. Only the CDR3 part of the read is kept: 51 bases, read in frame from the first base. TCRbeta CDR3 regions were amplified from genomic DNA by means of the immunoSEQ Assay, a bias-controlled multiplex PCR. Per the original workflow: The number of nucleated cells in each sample was estimated from the amplification of reference gene primers within the assay. To quantify the absolute abundance of each unique TCRbeta CDR3 rearrangement, sequence reads were collapsed and filtered. For each sample, productive Simpson clonality was calculated as the square root of Simpson's diversity index over productive rearrangements. In its TCRdb copy, this immuneACCESS table keeps in-frame sequences only and misses some clones. Where compared with another copy, unresolved V genes explain less than half of these, and the others have no known cause. V and J calls and clone size come straight from that table; D and trimming were deduced from the DNA. The sample table lists approximately 220,000 clones, about 80% of them with a count of one. The ten largest clones capture approximately 3% of the sample.

Another Seattle source contributed samples from volunteer blood donors who had recovered from COVID-19. Whole blood was collected in K2EDTA tubes by collaborating institutions according to the institutions' own protocols. Collaborator samples were shipped for TCRbeta analysis as frozen whole blood, isolated PBMCs, or DNA extracted from either sample type. The receptor's source is a woman between 25 and 40 years old who had recovered from COVID-19. The chain is encoded by TRBV11-3 joined to TRBJ2-3, and TRBD2 may be the D gene, going by 5 matching bases. The sequenced sample was peripheral blood. The CDR3 corresponds to CASSLAGASSSTDTQYF. The sequence in DNA is TGTGCCAGCAGCTTAGCAGGCGCTAGCTCTTCCACAGATACGCAGTATTTT.